A selection of T cell receptor beta chains follows, all from one sample in a study of CD8 T cells in Susac syndrome. Via MiXCR, TCRdb re-called the immunoSEQ multiplex PCR reads, giving one row per CDR3 protein. Among about 280,000 distinct CDR3 sequences, about 85% were seen once, and the ten largest hold approximately 0.11%. Material: CD8+ T cells from PBMCs. Receptor source: a human donor with multiple sclerosis. Each CDR3 is given with its conserved first and last residue. The D gene is left open where the match is weak. Expanded clones are given a class, and other clones once, few, many or no size at all.

j_gene: TRBJ1-4; abundance: NA; v_gene: TRBV2; d_gene: TRBD1; CDR3nt: TGTGCAGGGGTACAGGGGTACGGAGAAAAACTGTTTTTT; CDR3aa: CAGVQGYGEKLFF
j_gene: TRBJ2-3; abundance: NA; v_gene: TRBV4-1; d_gene: NA; CDR3nt: TGCGCCAGCAGGGAACAGCAAGTAAGCACAGATACGCAGTATTTT; CDR3aa: CASREQQVSTDTQYF
j_gene: TRBJ1-1; abundance: NA; v_gene: TRBV5-1; d_gene: NA; CDR3nt: TGCGCCAGCAGCTTTGCTTATGGAGGGAAGAACACTGAAGCTTTCTTT; CDR3aa: CASSFAYGGKNTEAFF
j_gene: TRBJ2-7; abundance: NA; v_gene: TRBV12-3/TRBV12-4; d_gene: NA; CDR3nt: TGTGCCAGCAGTTTTTCGGGACTTTACTACGAGCAGTACTTC; CDR3aa: CASSFSGLYYEQYF
j_gene: TRBJ2-1; abundance: once; v_gene: TRBV27; d_gene: NA; CDR3nt: TGTGCCAGCAGTTTATCAGCAGGCCATGAGCAGTTCTTC; CDR3aa: CASSLSAGHEQFF
j_gene: TRBJ1-4; abundance: NA; v_gene: TRBV27; d_gene: NA; CDR3nt: TGTGCCAGCAGCCGGGCCAGGGTAACAACTAATGAAAAACTGTTTTTT; CDR3aa: CASSRARVTTNEKLFF
j_gene: TRBJ1-1; abundance: few; v_gene: TRBV6-2/TRBV6-3; d_gene: TRBD1; CDR3nt: TGTGCCAGCAGTCGGGACAGGGGGCTGTTCGACGCTTTCTTT; CDR3aa: CASSRDRGLFDAFF
j_gene: TRBJ2-2; abundance: NA; v_gene: TRBV15; d_gene: TRBD1; CDR3nt: TGTGCCACCAGCAGTGGACAGGGAAAAACCGGGGAGCTGTTTTTT; CDR3aa: CATSSGQGKTGELFF
j_gene: TRBJ2-5; abundance: NA; v_gene: TRBV20-1; d_gene: TRBD1; CDR3nt: TGCAGTGCACTTACCCGGTTCTGGGACAGGGGCATCCTAAAAGAGACCCAGTACTTC; CDR3aa: CSALTRFWDRGILKETQYF
j_gene: TRBJ2-3; abundance: once; v_gene: TRBV27; d_gene: NA; CDR3nt: TGTGCCAGCAACCTCTTGGGCACAGATACGCAGTATTTT; CDR3aa: CASNLLGTDTQYF
j_gene: TRBJ2-1; abundance: NA; v_gene: TRBV9; d_gene: TRBD2; CDR3nt: TGTGCCAGCAGCGTAGCCTCGTCTAGCGGGAGTGGGAATGAGCAGTTCTTC; CDR3aa: CASSVASSSGSGNEQFF
j_gene: TRBJ2-7; abundance: once; v_gene: TRBV27; d_gene: TRBD1; CDR3nt: TGTGCCAGCAGTGTAAATTCCGGGACAGGGCCCATCGAGCAGTACTTC; CDR3aa: CASSVNSGTGPIEQYF
j_gene: TRBJ1-5; abundance: NA; v_gene: TRBV19; d_gene: TRBD1; CDR3nt: TGTGCCAGTAGTCCAGGGGGCGGTCAGCCCCAGCATTTT; CDR3aa: CASSPGGGQPQHF
j_gene: TRBJ2-1; abundance: NA; v_gene: TRBV2; d_gene: TRBD2; CDR3nt: TGTGCCAGCAGCGACCGCCTATCCCCGACTAGCGGGAGTGTGGATGAGCAGTTCTTC; CDR3aa: CASSDRLSPTSGSVDEQFF
j_gene: TRBJ2-1; abundance: NA; v_gene: TRBV2; d_gene: NA; CDR3nt: TGTGCCAGCAGGAACCCATCGGGGAAGGCCTACAATGAGCAGTTCTTC; CDR3aa: CASRNPSGKAYNEQFF
j_gene: TRBJ2-6; abundance: NA; v_gene: TRBV6-5; d_gene: TRBD1; CDR3nt: TGTGCCAGCAGTTACTCGACCGGGACAGGAGGATTCTCTGGGGCCAACGTCCTGACTTTC; CDR3aa: CASSYSTGTGGFSGANVLTF
j_gene: TRBJ2-1; abundance: few; v_gene: TRBV7-3; d_gene: NA; CDR3nt: TGTGCCAGCAGGCAGGACGGGACGTTCGACGATGAGCAGTTCTTC; CDR3aa: CASRQDGTFDDEQFF
j_gene: TRBJ2-5; abundance: NA; v_gene: TRBV9; d_gene: TRBD2; CDR3nt: TGTGCCAGCAGCGTAGGTGGAGCGGGAGCTCAAGAGACCCAGTACTTC; CDR3aa: CASSVGGAGAQETQYF
j_gene: TRBJ2-1; abundance: few; v_gene: TRBV7-8; d_gene: TRBD2; CDR3nt: TGTGCCAGCAGCACCCAGATTACTAGCGAGCGATCCTACAATGAGCAGTTCTTC; CDR3aa: CASSTQITSERSYNEQFF
j_gene: TRBJ1-2; abundance: NA; v_gene: TRBV4-1; d_gene: NA; CDR3nt: TGCGCCAGCAGCCAAGAAGGAGGGCCGCACCCTTCCTATGGCTACACCTTC; CDR3aa: CASSQEGGPHPSYGYTF
j_gene: TRBJ2-1; abundance: NA; v_gene: TRBV13; d_gene: NA; CDR3nt: TGTGCCAGCAGCCGGTCTAGACGCCATGAGCAGTTCTTC; CDR3aa: CASSRSRRHEQFF
j_gene: TRBJ2-7; abundance: NA; v_gene: TRBV4-1; d_gene: NA; CDR3nt: TGCGCCAGCAGCCAAGGTACCCGGGCATCCTACGAGCAGTACTTC; CDR3aa: CASSQGTRASYEQYF
j_gene: TRBJ2-2; abundance: NA; v_gene: TRBV25-1; d_gene: NA; CDR3nt: TGTGCCAGCAGTGAATCGGCGGCAACCGGGGAGCTGTTTTTT; CDR3aa: CASSESAATGELFF
j_gene: TRBJ2-3; abundance: NA; v_gene: TRBV6-5; d_gene: NA; CDR3nt: TGTGCCAGCAGTTTCAGTAGGGGTGGAGATACGCAGTATTTT; CDR3aa: CASSFSRGGDTQYF
j_gene: TRBJ1-2; abundance: once; v_gene: TRBV29-1; d_gene: NA; CDR3nt: TGCAGCGTTGTCGTCGAGGGGTGGCATGGCTACACCTTC; CDR3aa: CSVVVEGWHGYTF
j_gene: TRBJ2-1; abundance: NA; v_gene: TRBV7-9; d_gene: TRBD2; CDR3nt: TGTGCCAGCAGTGGTGATAGCGGGAGTTTGTATGAGCAGTTCTTC; CDR3aa: CASSGDSGSLYEQFF
j_gene: TRBJ2-7; abundance: few; v_gene: TRBV7-2; d_gene: NA; CDR3nt: TGTGCCAGCAGCTTAATAGAAAGTAGCGACGAGCAGTACTTC; CDR3aa: CASSLIESSDEQYF
j_gene: TRBJ2-7; abundance: NA; v_gene: TRBV6-1; d_gene: NA; CDR3nt: TGTGCCAGCAGAACAACCCCCGAAACCTACGAGCAGTACTTC; CDR3aa: CASRTTPETYEQYF
j_gene: TRBJ1-2; abundance: NA; v_gene: TRBV12-3/TRBV12-4; d_gene: TRBD1; CDR3nt: TGTGCCAGCAGTCCAGACGGGACAGGGGGGGTTAATGGCTACACCTTC; CDR3aa: CASSPDGTGGVNGYTF
j_gene: TRBJ1-5; abundance: few; v_gene: TRBV5-6; d_gene: NA; CDR3nt: TGTGCCAGCAGCTTGGAACCGAATCAGCCCCAGCATTTT; CDR3aa: CASSLEPNQPQHF